The 13 T cell receptor beta chains below were found in one sample sequenced in a study of blood T cell repertoires in COVID-19. Sequencing was performed with immunoSEQ multiplex PCR; in TCRdb, only in-frame clones are kept and a portion is missing. The data show about 25,000 clones, approximately 92% seen once. Specimen: peripheral blood. Receptors originate from a human donor in a cohort sampled during active COVID-19.

The J gene is TRBJ2-7, the V gene TRBV19; D is perhaps TRBD2 (5 bases). The CDR3 loop spans 14 amino acids. Germline assignment: CDR1 LNHDA and CDR2 SQIVND (reference sequence). The V gene lost 6 bases and the J gene lost 2 bases, with 14 bases spanning the gap. The DNA of the CDR3 is TGTGCCAGTAGGCCAGCGGCAGGACCCTACGAGCAGTACTTC. Protein product: CASRPAAGPYEQYF.

CDR3 bases: TGTGCCAGCGGGGGGGGTAACACCGGGGAGCTGTTTTTT. This encodes CASGGGNTGELFF. This rearrangement joins TRBV11-2 to TRBJ2-2; 7 bases agree with TRBD2. The CDR3 sequence is 13 residues long. Germline CDR1 reads SGHAT; CDR2 reads FQNNGV. Unmatched junction bases numbered 2, after V lost 8 bases and J lost 2 bases. Drawing the rest from reference TRBV11-2 and TRBJ2-2, the complete variable domain is EAGVAQSPRYKIIEKRQSVAFWCNPISGHATLYWYQQILGQGPKLLIQFQNNGVVDDSQLPKDRFSAERLKGVDSTLKIQPAKLEDSAVYLCASGGGNTGELFFGEGSRLTVL.

The J gene is TRBJ2-1, the V gene TRBV11-2; 9 bases are shared with TRBD2. The CDR3 is 14 amino acids. Looked up from germline, CDR1 is SGHAT and CDR2 is FQNNGV. V lost 3 bases, J lost 12 bases, and 9 bases stayed unmatched. CDR3 loop: CASSFSRGGSRQFF. The DNA of the CDR3 is TGTGCCAGCAGCTTCTCGCGGGGGGGCAGTCGGCAGTTCTTC. Looking up the rest from reference TRBV11-2 and TRBJ2-1 gives the full variable domain: EAGVAQSPRYKIIEKRQSVAFWCNPISGHATLYWYQQILGQGPKLLIQFQNNGVVDDSQLPKDRFSAERLKGVDSTLKIQPAKLEDSAVYLCASSFSRGGSRQFFGPGTRLTVL.

This sequence joins TRBV24-1 and TRBJ1-3, with TRBD1 matching over 12 bases. The CDR3 totals 20 residues. J was trimmed by 3 bases and V by 4 bases; bases with no gene match: 15. CDR1 KGHDR and CDR2 SFDVKD come from the germline V gene. CDR3 nucleotides: TGTGCCACCAGTGAGCCACCGGGACAGGGGGCCGCTCTTTTTGGAAACACCATATATTTT. Translation gives CATSEPPGQGAALFGNTIYF.

The chain has TRBV5-1 and TRBJ2-7, with 9 nucleotides matching TRBD1. Losses at the gene ends were 0 bases for V and 2 bases for J; bases not matched to a gene: 3. This CDR3 contains 15 residues. CDR1 is SGHRS, CDR2 YFSETQ, per germline. The CDR3 nucleotides are TGCGCCAGCAGCTTGGGACAGGGGGTTACCTACGAGCAGTACTTC. Translating gives CASSLGQGVTYEQYF.

This clone was picked up one time. The V and J genes are TRBV7-6 and TRBJ2-2; 8 bases align to TRBD1. Germline assignment: CDR1 SGHVS and CDR2 FNYEAQ. This CDR3 comprises 16 residues. V gave up 4 bases and J gave up 0 bases; unmatched junction bases: 4. The CDR3 is CASSSWTGPNTGELFF. CDR3 nucleotide sequence: TGTGCCAGCAGCTCTTGGACAGGGCCGAACACCGGGGAGCTGTTTTTT.

The chain is built from TRBV11-2 and TRBJ2-1, with 7 bases that match TRBD1. CDR1 is SGHAT, CDR2 FQNNGV, per germline. V dropped 5 bases and J dropped 8; count of bases not matched to a gene: 0. The CDR3 contains 11 residues. The CDR3 coding sequence is TGTGCCAGCAGCCAGGGGGATGAGCAGTTCTTC. Amino acid sequence: CASSQGDEQFF.

The CDR3 bases are TGTGCCAGCAGCAAGAACCCAGGGGACACTGAAGCTTTCTTT. The encoded protein is CASSKNPGDTEAFF. This chain connects TRBV6-5 to TRBJ1-1; D possibly corresponds to TRBD1 (6 bases). Deletions cut 6 bases from V and 3 bases from J, with 14 bases between. The V gene's germline CDR1 is MNHEY and CDR2 SVGAGI. The CDR3 loop spans 14 amino acids.

The J gene is TRBJ1-2, the V gene TRBV9; 7 bases map to TRBD1. The V gene's germline CDR1 is SGDLS and CDR2 YYNGEE. The CDR3 runs 15 residues. V gave up 4 bases and J gave up 8 bases; unmatched junction bases: 14. The CDR3 sequence is CASSTPRQGMYGYTF. DNA of the CDR3: TGTGCCAGCAGCACGCCCCGACAGGGAATGTACGGCTACACCTTC.

The rearrangement links TRBV19 to TRBJ1-5; TRBD1 matches 9 bases. The CDR3 contains 15 residues. Germline CDR1 and CDR2: LNHDA and SQIVND (reference sequence). J gave up 4 bases and V 7 bases, and 8 bases lay outside the gene matches. The CDR3 sequence: CASKRQGDNNQPQHF. DNA of the CDR3: TGTGCCAGTAAACGACAGGGGGATAATAATCAGCCCCAGCATTTT.

The chain has TRBV19 and TRBJ2-1; tentatively, D is TRBD1 (6 bases). The CDR3 runs to 15 residues. V lost 3 bases and J 2 bases, leaving 11 bases between the germline ends. Per germline, CDR1 LNHDA and CDR2 SQIVND (reference sequence). For the CDR3, the DNA is TGTGCCAGTAGTATCGGTGGGGGCCCCTACAATGAGCAGTTCTTC. As protein: CASSIGGGPYNEQFF.

There are a few counts of this clone. The chain has TRBV28 and TRBJ2-1; possibly TRBD2 for D (6 bases). Trimming cost V 5 bases and J 8 bases, with 10 bases left between them. CDR1 and CDR2 from the germline V gene are MDHEN and SYDVKM. The CDR3 covers 12 residues. DNA for the CDR3: TGTGCCAGCAGTCGCGGGATGGATGAGCAGTTCTTC. Protein product: CASSRGMDEQFF. Looking up the rest from reference TRBV28 and TRBJ2-1 gives the full variable domain: DVKVTQSSRYLVKRTGEKVFLECVQDMDHENMFWYRQDPGLGLRLIYFSYDVKMKEKGDIPEGYSVSREKKERFSLILESASTNQTSMYLCASSRGMDEQFFGPGTRLTVL.

The chain combines TRBV5-8 with TRBJ2-2; 8 nucleotides match TRBD2. V shed 4 bases and J 5 bases; nucleotides not matched to a gene: 7. CDR1 and CDR2 (germline): SGHTS, YDEGEE. There are 15 residues in the CDR3. CDR3 DNA sequence: TGTGCCAGCAGCAAAGGGACTAGGAGTACCGGGGAGCTGTTTTTT. Residues: CASSKGTRSTGELFF.